The entry below describes one T cell receptor beta chain. No antigen is known for it. V was pared by 3 bases and J by 3 bases, with 8 bases of the junction left unmatched. The CDR3 consists of 17 residues. Per germline, CDR1 LGHNA and CDR2 YNFKEQ. The data are from a study of cytomegalovirus exposure and HLA in healthy donors. Study-level points and caveats: Later on, an analysis found that several of the most significant clusters appeared to be linked to common viral pathogens, which included parvovirus B19. What TCR beta sequences reportedly achieved was accurate prediction of HLA-A and HLA-B alleles in most subjects. Cytomegalovirus association was assigned to over 150 TCR beta chains.

Researchers ran the PCR with 60 Vbeta and 13 Jbeta primers. Here immunoSEQ multiplex PCR was the method, and the copy in TCRdb shows in-frame clones only, minus some. The table has about 180,000 clones, around 75% seen once. The chain is built from TRBV4-2 and TRBJ1-5, with 10 bases fitting TRBD1. The receptor comes from a male donor in good health and CMV-seronegative. The sample taken for sequencing was PBMCs. CDR3 region: CASSQEGQGRANQPQHF. The CDR3 DNA sequence: TGTGCCAGCAGCCAGGAGGGACAGGGGAGAGCCAATCAGCCCCAGCATTTT.